This TCR beta chain was captured in a study of identical twins. This clonotype was observed a few times. One entry per CDR3 protein, called by TCRdb with MiXCR from the 5' RACE reads. The table shows about 530,000 distinct CDR3 sequences, with about a fifth occurring only once. The V and J ends lost 6 bases and 5 bases, in that order; junction bases with no gene match: 4. CDR1 is ENHRY and CDR2 is SYGVKD in the germline V gene. This CDR3 contains 12 residues. The sample was also linked to a second study, of yellow fever vaccine responses in identical twins.

The sequenced sample was CD4+ T cells sorted from blood. The sequence was collected from a woman between 18 and 30 years old in good health. This chain connects TRBV10-3 to TRBJ2-7; TRBD1 matches 7 bases. CDR3 in amino acids: CAISPTGNEQYV. For the CDR3, the DNA is TGTGCCATCAGCCCGACAGGGAACGAGCAGTACGTC.